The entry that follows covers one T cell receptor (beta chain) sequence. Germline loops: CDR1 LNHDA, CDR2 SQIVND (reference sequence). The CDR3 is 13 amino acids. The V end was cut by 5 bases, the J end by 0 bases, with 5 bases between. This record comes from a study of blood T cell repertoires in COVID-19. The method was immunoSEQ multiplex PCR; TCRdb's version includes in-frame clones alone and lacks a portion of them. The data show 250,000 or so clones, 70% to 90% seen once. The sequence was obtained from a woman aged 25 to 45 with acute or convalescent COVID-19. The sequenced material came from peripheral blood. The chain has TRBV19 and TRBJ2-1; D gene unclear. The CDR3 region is CASSSRSYNEQFF. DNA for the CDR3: TGTGCCAGTAGTTCCCGCTCCTACAATGAGCAGTTCTTC.